The following is a T cell receptor beta chain sequence with its context. There are a few counts of this clone. This receptor's antigen is unknown. It has no much larger one-base neighbor in the sample; base qualities were not kept. The sample is drawn from a study of blood T cell repertoires in COVID-19 (TCRdb year 2020). Turning to the overall study: Samples covering the acute and convalescent phases of COVID-19 were provided by collaborators in the United States, Italy and Spain. The prospective study material was composed of cDNA or gDNA derived from T cells, B-cell-depleted T cells, or PBMCs. The dataset comprised deeply sampled blood TCRbeta repertoires from subjects exposed to, actively infected with, or recovered from COVID-19. The repertoires were released in a freely available public database meant as a resource for research on the immune response to SARS-CoV-2. The samples were drawn from two sources: the first 160 participants of the ongoing ImmuneRACE study, and over 1,000 subjects contributed by 6 global collaborators. Nearly every sample came with metadata listing a de-identified subject ID, COVID-19 status, age in years and sex. Where available, HLA class I and class II types were obtained from metadata supplied by the sample provider rather than from assay-based typing. What the research found in general, with its limitations: The quantity of clinical and demographic metadata differed by source and by participant and was supplied without curation.

Each collaborating institution followed its own protocols to collect whole blood in K2EDTA tubes. For TCRbeta analysis, collaborators shipped samples in one of three forms: frozen whole blood, isolated PBMCs, or DNA extracted from either of those sample types. The germline V gene (reference sequence) sets CDR1 to DFQATT and CDR2 to SNEGSKA. V was cut back by 6 bases and J by 4 bases, leaving a gap of 4 bases between them. Including cysteine and phenylalanine, the CDR3 has 10 amino acids. Only the CDR3 region is kept as DNA, spanning 30 bases read in frame from base 1. TCRbeta CDR3 regions were amplified from genomic DNA using the immunoSEQ Assay, a bias-controlled multiplex PCR. Per the original workflow: The number of nucleated cells in each sample was estimated by amplification of reference gene primers within the assay. To quantify the absolute abundance of each unique TCRbeta CDR3 rearrangement, sequence reads were collapsed and filtered. For each sample, productive Simpson clonality was calculated by taking the square root of Simpson's diversity index across productive rearrangements. Here the immuneACCESS table is served through TCRdb, limited to in-frame sequences with V and J called. Missing clones are a known gap in these copies; in checked studies unresolved V genes cover under half, and the rest lacks a known reason. From that table come the V and J calls and clone size; the DNA was used to work out D and trimming. The sample table contains 85,000 to 120,000 clones; only one count was recorded for 70% to 80% of them. The ten largest clones represent roughly 10% of the sample.

This chain joins TRBV20-1 to TRBJ2-1; a confident D gene designation cannot be given. This sequence originates from a man aged 55 to 69 with active or convalescent COVID-19. Sequencing was done on a sample of peripheral blood. The nucleotides are TGCAGTGCGACTTACAATGAGCAGTTCTTC. The resulting protein is CSATYNEQFF.